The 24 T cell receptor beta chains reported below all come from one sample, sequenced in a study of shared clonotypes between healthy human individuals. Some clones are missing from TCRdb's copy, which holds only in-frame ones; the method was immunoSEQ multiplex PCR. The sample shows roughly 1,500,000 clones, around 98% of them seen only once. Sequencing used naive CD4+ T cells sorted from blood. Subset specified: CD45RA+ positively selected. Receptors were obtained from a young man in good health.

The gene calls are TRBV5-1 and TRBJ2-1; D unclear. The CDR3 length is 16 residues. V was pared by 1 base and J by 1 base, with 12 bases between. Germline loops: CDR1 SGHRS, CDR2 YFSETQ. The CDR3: CASSLSLVKSYNEQFF. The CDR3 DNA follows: TGCGCCAGCAGCTTGAGTCTAGTTAAATCCTACAATGAGCAGTTCTTC.

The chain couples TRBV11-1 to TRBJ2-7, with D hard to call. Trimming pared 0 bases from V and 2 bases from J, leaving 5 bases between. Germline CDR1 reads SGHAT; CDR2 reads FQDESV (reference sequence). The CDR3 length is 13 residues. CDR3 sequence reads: CASSLAGTYEQYF. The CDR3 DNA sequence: TGTGCCAGCAGCTTAGCGGGGACCTACGAGCAGTACTTC.

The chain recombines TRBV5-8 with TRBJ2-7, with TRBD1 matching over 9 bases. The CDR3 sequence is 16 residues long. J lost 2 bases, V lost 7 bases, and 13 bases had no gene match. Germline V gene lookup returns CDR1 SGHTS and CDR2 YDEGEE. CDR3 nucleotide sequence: TGTGCCAGCCCCTTGATCCCGGGACAGGGAACCTACGAGCAGTACTTC. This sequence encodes CASPLIPGQGTYEQYF.

In nucleotides, the CDR3 is TGTGCCAGCAGTGAAGGGTTCACTCCGGGACAAACTTTGCGGGGGATCTATGGCTACACCTTC. It codes for CASSEGFTPGQTLRGIYGYTF. The V call is TRBV2, the J call TRBJ1-2; D is perhaps TRBD1 (6 bases). Germline CDR1 and CDR2: SNHLY and FYNNEI. Between the trimmed V and J ends, which lost 1 base and 4 bases, there was a span of 31 bases. The CDR3 has 21 residues. The complete variable domain, with remaining parts taken from reference TRBV2 and TRBJ1-2, reads EPEVTQTPSHQVTQMGQEVILRCVPISNHLYFYWYRQILGQKVEFLVSFYNNEISEKSEIFDDQFSVERPDGSNFTLKIRSTKLEDSAMYFCASSEGFTPGQTLRGIYGYTFGSGTRLTVV.

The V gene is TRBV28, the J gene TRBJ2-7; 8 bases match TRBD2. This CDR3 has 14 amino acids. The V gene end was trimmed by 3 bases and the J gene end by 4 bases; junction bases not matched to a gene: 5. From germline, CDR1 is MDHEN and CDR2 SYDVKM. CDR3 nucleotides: TGTGCCAGCAGTTTCATCGGGAGGGCTTACGAGCAGTACTTC. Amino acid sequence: CASSFIGRAYEQYF.

CDR3 sequence: CASSPVVGQSYEQYF. For the CDR3, the DNA is TGTGCCAGCAGCCCCGTAGTCGGGCAGAGCTACGAGCAGTACTTC. The rearrangement links TRBV7-2 to TRBJ2-7; D unclear. V shed 5 bases and J shed 3 bases, with 17 bases lying between them. Per the germline V gene, CDR1 is SGHTA and CDR2 is FQGNSA. The CDR3 spans 15 residues. Using reference TRBV7-2 and TRBJ2-7 for the parts outside the CDR3, the full variable domain is GAGVSQSPSNKVTEKGKDVELRCDPISGHTALYWYRQSLGQGLEFLIYFQGNSAPDKSGLPSDRFSAERTGGSVSTLTIQRTQQEDSAVYLCASSPVVGQSYEQYFGPGTRLTVT.

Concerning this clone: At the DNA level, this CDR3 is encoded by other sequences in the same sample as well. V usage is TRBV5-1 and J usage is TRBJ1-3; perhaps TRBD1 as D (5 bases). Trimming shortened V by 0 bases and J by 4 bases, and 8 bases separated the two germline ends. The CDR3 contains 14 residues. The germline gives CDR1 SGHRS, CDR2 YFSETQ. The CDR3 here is CASSLAGNGNTIYF. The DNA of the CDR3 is TGCGCCAGCAGCTTGGCAGGGAACGGAAACACCATATATTTT.

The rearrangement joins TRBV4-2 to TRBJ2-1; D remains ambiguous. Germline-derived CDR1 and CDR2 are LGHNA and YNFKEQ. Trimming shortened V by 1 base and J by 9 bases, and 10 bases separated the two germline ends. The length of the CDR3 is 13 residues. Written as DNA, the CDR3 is TGTGCCAGCAGCCAAGTGGGTGTCCGTGAGCAGTTCTTC. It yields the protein CASSQVGVREQFF.

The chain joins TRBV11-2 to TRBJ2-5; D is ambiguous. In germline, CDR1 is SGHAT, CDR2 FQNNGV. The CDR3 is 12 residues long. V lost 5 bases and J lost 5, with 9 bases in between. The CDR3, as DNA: TGTGCCAGCAGCCTTCTCAAGGAGACCCAGTACTTC. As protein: CASSLLKETQYF.

The CDR3 DNA reads as TGTGCCAGCAGCTTTTTAGGGGGTAACTACGAGCAGTACTTC. Amino acid sequence: CASSFLGGNYEQYF. The chain links TRBV11-2 to TRBJ2-7, with D possibly being TRBD1 (6 bases). This CDR3 comprises 14 residues. The germline V and J ends were trimmed by 3 bases and 3 bases, with 12 bases remaining between them. The germline CDR1 and CDR2 sequences are SGHAT and FQNNGV.

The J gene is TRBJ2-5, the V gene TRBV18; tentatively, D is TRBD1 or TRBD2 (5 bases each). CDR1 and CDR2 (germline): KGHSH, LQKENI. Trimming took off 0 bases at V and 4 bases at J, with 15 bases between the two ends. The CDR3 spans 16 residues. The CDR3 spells CASSPPSPGAPETQYF. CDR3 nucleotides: TGTGCCAGCTCACCACCGAGCCCCGGGGCCCCAGAGACCCAGTACTTC.

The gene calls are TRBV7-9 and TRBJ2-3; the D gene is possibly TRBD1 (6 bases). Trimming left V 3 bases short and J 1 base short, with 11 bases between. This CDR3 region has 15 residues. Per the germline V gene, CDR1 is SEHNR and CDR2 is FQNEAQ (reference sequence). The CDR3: CASSFSGAGTDTQYF. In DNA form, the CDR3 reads TGTGCCAGCAGCTTTTCAGGGGCCGGCACAGATACGCAGTATTTT.

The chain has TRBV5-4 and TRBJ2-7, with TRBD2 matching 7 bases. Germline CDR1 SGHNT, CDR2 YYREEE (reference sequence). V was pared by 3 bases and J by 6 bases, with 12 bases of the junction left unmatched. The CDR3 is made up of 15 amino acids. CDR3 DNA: TGTGCCAGCAGCTGGGGCAATAGCGGGCCGTCCGAGCAGTACTTC. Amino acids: CASSWGNSGPSEQYF.

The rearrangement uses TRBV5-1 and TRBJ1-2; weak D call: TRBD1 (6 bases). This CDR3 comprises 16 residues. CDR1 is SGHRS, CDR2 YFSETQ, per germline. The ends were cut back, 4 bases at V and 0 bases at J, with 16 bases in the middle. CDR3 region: CASSLGGQPPNYGYTF. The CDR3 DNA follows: TGCGCCAGCAGCCTGGGAGGACAGCCCCCTAACTATGGCTACACCTTC.

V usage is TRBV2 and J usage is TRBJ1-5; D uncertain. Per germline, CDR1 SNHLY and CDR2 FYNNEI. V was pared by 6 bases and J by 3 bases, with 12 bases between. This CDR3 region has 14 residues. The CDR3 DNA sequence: TGTGCCAGCAGCCCCGTCCTGGACAATCAGCCCCAGCATTTT. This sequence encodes CASSPVLDNQPQHF. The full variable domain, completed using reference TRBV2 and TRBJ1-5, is EPEVTQTPSHQVTQMGQEVILRCVPISNHLYFYWYRQILGQKVEFLVSFYNNEISEKSEIFDDQFSVERPDGSNFTLKIRSTKLEDSAMYFCASSPVLDNQPQHFGDGTRLSIL.

The CDR3 loop is CASSQPASGGEQYF. CDR3 coding DNA: TGTGCCAGCAGCCAGCCGGCTAGCGGGGGCGAGCAGTACTTC. The J gene is TRBJ2-7, the V gene TRBV5-5, with 10 bases that match TRBD2. Losses at the gene ends were 4 bases for V and 6 bases for J; bases not matched to a gene: 7. Germline V gene lookup returns CDR1 SGHKS and CDR2 YYEKEE (reference sequence). This CDR3 has 14 amino acids.

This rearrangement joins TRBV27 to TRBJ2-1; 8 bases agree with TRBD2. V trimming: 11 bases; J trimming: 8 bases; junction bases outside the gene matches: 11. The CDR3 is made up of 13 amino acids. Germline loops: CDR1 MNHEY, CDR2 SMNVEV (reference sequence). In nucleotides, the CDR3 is TGTGCCTCCTGCGGGACTAGAGCCTATGAGCAGTTCTTC. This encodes CASCGTRAYEQFF.

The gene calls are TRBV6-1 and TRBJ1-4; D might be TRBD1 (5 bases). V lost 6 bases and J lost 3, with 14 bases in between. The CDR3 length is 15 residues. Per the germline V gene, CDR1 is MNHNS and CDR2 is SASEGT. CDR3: CASSYLQGPNEKLFF. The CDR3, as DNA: TGTGCCAGCAGCTACCTTCAGGGTCCTAATGAAAAACTGTTTTTT.

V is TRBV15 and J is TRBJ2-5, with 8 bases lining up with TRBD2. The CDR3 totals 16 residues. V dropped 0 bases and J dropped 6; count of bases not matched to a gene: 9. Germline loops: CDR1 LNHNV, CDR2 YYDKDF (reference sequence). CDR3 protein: CATSREGAGELKTQYF. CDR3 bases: TGTGCCACCAGCAGAGAAGGAGCGGGAGAATTGAAGACCCAGTACTTC.

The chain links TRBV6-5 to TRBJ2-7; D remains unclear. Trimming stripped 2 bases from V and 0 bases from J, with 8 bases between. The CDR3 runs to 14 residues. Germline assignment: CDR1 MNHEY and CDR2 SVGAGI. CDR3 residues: CASSYGTLSYEQYF. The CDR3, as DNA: TGTGCCAGCAGTTACGGTACACTCTCCTACGAGCAGTACTTC.

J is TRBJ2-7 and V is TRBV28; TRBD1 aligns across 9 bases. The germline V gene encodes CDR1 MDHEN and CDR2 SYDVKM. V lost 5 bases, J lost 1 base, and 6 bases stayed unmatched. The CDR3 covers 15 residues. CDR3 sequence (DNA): TGTGCCAGCAGTGCGCGCGGGACAGGGTCCTACGAGCAGTACTTC. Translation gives CASSARGTGSYEQYF.

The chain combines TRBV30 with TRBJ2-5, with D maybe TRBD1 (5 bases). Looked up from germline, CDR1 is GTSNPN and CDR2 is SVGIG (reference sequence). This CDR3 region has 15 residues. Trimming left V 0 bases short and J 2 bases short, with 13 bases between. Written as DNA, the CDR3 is TGTGCCTGGAGTGTAATCCTCCCAGGGCAAGAGACCCAGTACTTC. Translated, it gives CAWSVILPGQETQYF.

The CDR3 DNA reads TGTGCCAGCAGTGAAGGGGGCTGGGTTGGTCAGCCCCAGCATTTT. Translating gives CASSEGGWVGQPQHF. The chain joins TRBV6-1 to TRBJ1-5; D perhaps matches TRBD1 (5 bases). Trimming took off 1 base at V and 6 bases at J, with 13 bases between the two ends. The CDR3 is 15 residues long. Germline loops: CDR1 MNHNS, CDR2 SASEGT.

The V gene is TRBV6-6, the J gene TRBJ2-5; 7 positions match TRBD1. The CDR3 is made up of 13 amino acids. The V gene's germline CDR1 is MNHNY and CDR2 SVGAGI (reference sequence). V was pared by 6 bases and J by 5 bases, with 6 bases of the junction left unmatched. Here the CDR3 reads CASSATGLETQYF. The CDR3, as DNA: TGTGCCAGCAGCGCGACAGGGCTCGAGACCCAGTACTTC.